This T cell receptor beta chain was sequenced during a study of vaccination and CD4 T cells after COVID-19. V was pared by 0 bases and J by 8 bases, with 6 bases of the junction left unmatched. The CDR3 sequence is 14 residues long. Germline V gene sequence: CDR1 DFQATT, CDR2 SNEGSKA (reference sequence). Oncomine TCR Beta short-read sequencing was applied to DNA from cultured CD4+ T cells. TCRdb independently ran MiXCR on the PCR reads; one entry per CDR3 protein. The data contain some 18,000 distinct CDR3 sequences, roughly 48% of them singletons. The treatment: approximately nine-day PBMC culture with coronavirus spike peptide pools or control peptides (ViraFEST assay). This clonotype was observed a handful of times. What it binds is unknown.

The rearrangement joins TRBV20-1 to TRBJ1-2; 10 nucleotides agree with TRBD1. This TCR was recovered from a human donor who had recovered from COVID-19. The specimen was CD4+ T cells from blood, cultured in vitro, collected before SARS-CoV-2 vaccination. In DNA form, the CDR3 reads TGCAGTGCTAGAGATCAGGGACAGGGGCGAGGCTACACCTTC. It encodes CSARDQGQGRGYTF.